The 3 T cell receptor beta chains below were found in one sample sequenced in a study of CD8 T cells in ankylosing spondylitis. Regarding the study as a whole: Typical of ankylosing spondylitis blood, it appeared, was a TCR beta motif of eight highly homologous variants.

TCRdb ran MiXCR on the 5' RACE reads and lists one entry per CDR3 protein. This sample has roughly 370,000 distinct CDR3 sequences, with around 22% found just once. Their antigens are not known. The specimen sequenced was blood, either unsorted or a sorted T cell fraction (not recorded which). The receptor source for this set is a male donor with ankylosing spondylitis.

This clonotype has a handful of counts. The chain carries TRBV28 and TRBJ2-7; no reliable D call. V lost 1 base and J lost 4, with 11 bases in between. Germline loops: CDR1 MDHEN, CDR2 SYDVKM. The CDR3 has 14 residues. CDR3 nucleotides: TGTGCCAGCAGTTTATCTGCAGAAGTTTACGAGCAGTACTTC. This codes for CASSLSAEVYEQYF.

This clonotype came up a few times. The V and J genes are TRBV4-1 and TRBJ1-4, with 8 bases matching TRBD1. Trimming cost V 8 bases and J 3 bases; bases outside gene matches: 8. Per germline, CDR1 MGHRA and CDR2 YSYEKL. The CDR3 spans 15 residues. CDR3 in amino acids: CASAVRGLANEKLFF. DNA of the CDR3: TGCGCCAGCGCGGTCAGGGGGCTAGCTAATGAAAAACTGTTTTTT.

This clonotype was counted only a few times. CDR3 bases: TGTGCCAGCAGGGGAGGATCAGCCCAAATATACAATGAGCAGTTCTTC. Residues: CASRGGSAQIYNEQFF. The J gene is TRBJ2-1, the V gene TRBV5-4; tentative D call: TRBD2 (6 bases). Germline V gives CDR1 SGHNT, CDR2 YYREEE (reference sequence). There are 16 residues in the CDR3. V gave up 5 bases and J gave up 4 bases, with 19 bases separating them.